Listed below are T cell receptor beta chains from one sample, sequenced in a study of CD8 T cells in ankylosing spondylitis. Each CDR3 protein is one row after TCRdb ran MiXCR on the 5' RACE reads. This table holds around 300,000 distinct CDR3 sequences, 20% to 25% found once. Sequences were obtained from blood, either unsorted or a sorted T cell fraction (not recorded which). The source of these receptors is a female donor with ankylosing spondylitis or in good health (not recorded which). CDR3s include the opening cysteine and the closing phenylalanine or tryptophan. D genes are given only for firm matches. For some rows the clone size is stated as once, few or many, or as a class when expanded; others skip it.

V	size	J	D	DNA	CDR3
TRBV6-6	many	TRBJ2-7	-	TGTGCCAGCAGTTACTCTGAGGCCGAGCAGTACTTC	CASSYSEAEQYF
TRBV6-1	-	TRBJ1-1	TRBD1	TGTGCCAGCAGACCGTCAGGGGGGTCAGGAACTGAAGCTTTCTTT	CASRPSGGSGTEAFF
TRBV20-1	few	TRBJ1-5	-	TGCAGTGCTAGAGATGGGACCCGCAATCAGCCCCAGCATTTT	CSARDGTRNQPQHF
TRBV12-3/TRBV12-4	few	TRBJ2-5	-	TGTGCCAGCAGCCTTGGGGGGAGGACCCAGTACTTC	CASSLGGRTQYF
TRBV5-5	few	TRBJ1-1	-	TGTGCCAGCAGCTTCTCGGGGGCCAACACTGAAGCTTTCTTT	CASSFSGANTEAFF
TRBV6-5	few	TRBJ2-7	TRBD2	TGTGCCAGCAGTTCGACTAGCGTCCCCTACGAGCAGTACTTC	CASSSTSVPYEQYF
TRBV11-3	many	TRBJ2-1	TRBD2	TGTGCCAGCAGCTCCCTCAACTGGACTAGCGGCCGGGCTGTGGGATACAATGAGCAGTTCTTC	CASSSLNWTSGRAVGYNEQFF
TRBV12-3/TRBV12-4	few	TRBJ1-3	-	TGTGCCAGCAGCCCACCGGGGTACTCTGGAAACACCATATATTTT	CASSPPGYSGNTIYF
TRBV15	-	TRBJ1-4	TRBD1	TGTGCCACCAGCGGAGGGGGGGACAGTGATGAAAAACTGTTTTTT	CATSGGGDSDEKLFF
TRBV29-1	-	TRBJ1-1	-	TGCAGCGTTGATTGGGGACTTTGGACTGAAGCTTTCTTT	CSVDWGLWTEAFF
TRBV19	-	TRBJ2-5	-	TGTGCCAGTAGTATAGGCAGGGAAGAGACCCAGTACTTC	CASSIGREETQYF
TRBV28	few	TRBJ1-1	-	TGTGCCAGCAAGCGTATGAACACTGAAGCTTTCTTT	CASKRMNTEAFF
TRBV4-2	-	TRBJ2-7	-	TGTGCCAGCAGCCCGTTATCAGGGGCCGGCGGGTACGAGCAGTACTTC	CASSPLSGAGGYEQYF
TRBV11-2	few	TRBJ2-7	-	TGTGCCAGCAGCCAAGAGAGGGGAAAGCATTCCTACGAGCAGTACTTC	CASSQERGKHSYEQYF